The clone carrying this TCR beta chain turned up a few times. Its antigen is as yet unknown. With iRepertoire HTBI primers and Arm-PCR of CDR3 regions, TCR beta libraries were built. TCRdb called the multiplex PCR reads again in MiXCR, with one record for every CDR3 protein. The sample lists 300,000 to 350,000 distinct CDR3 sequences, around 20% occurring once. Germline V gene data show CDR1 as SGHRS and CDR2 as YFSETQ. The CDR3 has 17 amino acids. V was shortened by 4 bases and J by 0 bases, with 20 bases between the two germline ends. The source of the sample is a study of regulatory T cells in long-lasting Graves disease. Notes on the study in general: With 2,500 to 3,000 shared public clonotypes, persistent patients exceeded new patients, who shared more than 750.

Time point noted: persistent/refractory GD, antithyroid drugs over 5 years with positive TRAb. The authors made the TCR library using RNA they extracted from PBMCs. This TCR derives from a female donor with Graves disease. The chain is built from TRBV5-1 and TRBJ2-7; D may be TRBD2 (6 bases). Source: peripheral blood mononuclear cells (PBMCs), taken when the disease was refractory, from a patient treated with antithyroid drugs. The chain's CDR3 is CASSILPAGQASYEQYF. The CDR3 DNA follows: TGCGCCAGCAGCATCCTACCAGCGGGCCAAGCCTCCTACGAGCAGTACTTC.